The 29 T cell receptor beta chains reported below all come from one sample, sequenced in a study of blood T cell repertoires in COVID-19. The protocol was immunoSEQ multiplex PCR, while the TCRdb copy is restricted to in-frame clones and leaves out a portion. The sample lists about 180,000 clones; 65% to 90% were seen once. Sequenced: PBMCs or T cells enriched from blood (not recorded which). Every receptor here comes from a man aged 50 or older who had recovered from COVID-19.

J is TRBJ2-3 and V is TRBV4-1; D perhaps matches TRBD2 (5 bases). V lost 3 bases and J lost 0, with 13 bases in between. This CDR3 is built from 16 residues. CDR1 and CDR2 from the germline V gene are MGHRA and YSYEKL. The chain's CDR3 is CASSQARERSTDTQYF. The CDR3 DNA sequence: TGCGCCAGCAGCCAGGCAAGGGAGAGAAGCACAGATACGCAGTATTTT.

This chain uses TRBV28 with TRBJ1-2, with D perhaps TRBD1 (6 bases). The length of the CDR3 is 12 residues. Germline V CDR1 and CDR2: MDHEN, SYDVKM. V lost 8 bases and J lost 5, with 12 bases in between. CDR3 amino acids: CASRTTGYGYTF. CDR3 nucleotide sequence: TGTGCCAGCCGCACGACAGGTTATGGCTACACCTTC.

A few counts support this clone. This chain connects TRBV29-1 to TRBJ2-5; TRBD1 agrees at 7 bases. Germline CDR1 SQVTM, CDR2 ANQGSEA. CDR3 size: 15 residues. V lost 6 bases and J lost 5; bases outside the gene matches: 15. The CDR3 reads CSVTGQIVIKETQYF. In nucleotides, the CDR3 is TGCAGCGTCACGGGACAGATAGTTATTAAGGAGACCCAGTACTTC. The whole variable domain, remainder taken from reference TRBV29-1 and TRBJ2-5, is SAVISQKPSRDICQRGTSLTIQCQVDSQVTMMFWYRQQPGQSLTLIATANQGSEATYESGFVIDKFPISRPNLTFSTLTVSNMSPEDSSIYLCSVTGQIVIKETQYFGPGTRLLVL.

The gene calls are TRBV10-3 and TRBJ1-1; TRBD1 agrees at 7 bases. The CDR3 contains 15 residues. J was trimmed by 0 bases and V by 0 bases; bases with no gene match: 1. In germline, CDR1 is ENHRY, CDR2 SYGVKD. This CDR3 reads CAISESGTVNTEAFF. The CDR3 nucleotides read TGTGCCATCAGTGAGTCCGGGACAGTGAACACTGAAGCTTTCTTT.

This chain uses TRBV6-1 with TRBJ1-3, with D tentatively TRBD1 (6 bases). The CDR3 loop spans 16 amino acids. Per the germline V gene, CDR1 is MNHNS and CDR2 is SASEGT. Trimming removed 3 bases from V and 0 bases from J, with 12 bases in between. CDR3 amino acids: CASSETGSGSGNTIYF. CDR3 DNA sequence: TGTGCCAGCAGTGAGACAGGCTCGGGCTCTGGAAACACCATATATTTT.

The chain uses TRBV21-1 and TRBJ2-2; the table's TRBD1 call for D was not verified on the DNA. TRBV21-1 is a pseudogene segment. The CDR3 has 19 residues. Here the CDR3 reads CASSGRRTGSDSNTGELFF. The CDR3, as DNA: TGTGCCAGCAGCGGCCGTAGGACAGGCTCAGACTCGAACACCGGGGAGCTGTTTTTT.

The genes are TRBV13 and TRBJ2-5; D gene uncertain. Trimming stripped 3 bases from V and 7 bases from J, with 6 bases between. Germline-derived CDR1 and CDR2 are PRHDT and FYEKMQ (reference sequence). The CDR3 extends over 11 amino acids. Here the CDR3 DNA reads TGTGCCAGCAGCTTGGCTGGGACCCAGTACTTC. It codes for CASSLAGTQYF.

The rearrangement joins TRBV6-5 to TRBJ2-7, with no clear D. Germline values: CDR1 MNHEY, CDR2 SVGAGI. V lost 7 bases, J lost 3 bases, and 10 bases lay in between. The CDR3 extends over 12 amino acids. The CDR3 region is CASKRNVYEQYF. CDR3 nucleotides: TGTGCCAGCAAGAGAAATGTCTACGAGCAGTACTTC.

The J gene is TRBJ2-7, the V gene TRBV6-1, with D perhaps matching TRBD1 (6 bases). This CDR3 has 15 amino acids. Per germline, CDR1 MNHNS and CDR2 SASEGT. V was shortened by 3 bases and J by 2 bases, with 14 bases between the two germline ends. CDR3 protein: CASSEVSQGPYEQYF. The CDR3 region has the DNA TGTGCCAGCAGTGAGGTCTCACAGGGTCCCTACGAGCAGTACTTC.

This chain connects TRBV28 to TRBJ2-3, with TRBD2 matching over 8 bases. This CDR3 spans 15 amino acids. After removal of 10 bases from V and 6 bases from J, the junction contained 15 bases not matched to a gene. In germline, CDR1 is MDHEN, CDR2 SYDVKM. CDR3 loop: CATTRGSGGLDTQYF. The CDR3 DNA reads TGTGCCACCACCCGCGGGAGCGGGGGTTTGGATACGCAGTATTTT.

This chain uses TRBV3-1 (or the pseudogene TRBV3-2) with TRBJ2-5; tentative D call: TRBD2 (6 bases). Trimming stripped 4 bases from V and 5 bases from J, with 14 bases between. The CDR3 contains 14 residues. The germline CDR1 and CDR2 sequences are LGHDT and YNNKEL (reference sequence). The CDR3 DNA reads TGTGCCAGCAGCCTAACCGGGGGAGTGGAGACCCAGTACTTC. Its translation is CASSLTGGVETQYF.

V gene TRBV19 combines with J gene TRBJ2-7, with D possibly being TRBD2 (5 bases). This CDR3 is 15 amino acids long. V was shortened by 1 base and J by 0 bases, with 10 bases between the two germline ends. Germline V gene data show CDR1 as LNHDA and CDR2 as SQIVND (reference sequence). The CDR3 DNA reads TGTGCCAGTAGTATAGTGGGAGAGAGCTCCTACGAGCAGTACTTC. This encodes CASSIVGESSYEQYF.

V is TRBV27 and J is TRBJ1-2; a weak D match, TRBD1 (6 bases). V was trimmed by 1 base and J by 7 bases, leaving 16 bases between them. The CDR3 totals 15 residues. Per germline, CDR1 MNHEY and CDR2 SMNVEV (reference sequence). CDR3 bases: TGTGCCAGCAGTTTATTTGGTTCAGGGGCCGGTGGCTACACCTTC. Its protein is CASSLFGSGAGGYTF.

The chain joins TRBV27 to TRBJ2-1, with D possibly TRBD2 on 7 matching bases. The CDR3 has 16 residues. V lost 5 bases and J lost 7, with 21 bases in between. CDR1 and CDR2 from the germline V gene are MNHEY and SMNVEV (reference sequence). Here the CDR3 reads CASSMGGRGAKNEQFF. The DNA for the CDR3 is TGTGCCAGCAGTATGGGAGGTCGGGGGGCTAAAAATGAGCAGTTCTTC.

This clone was seen only a few times. The chain uses TRBV4-2 and TRBJ1-1, with TRBD1 as a possible D gene (5 bases). Germline values: CDR1 LGHNA, CDR2 YNFKEQ. Trimming took off 5 bases at V and 8 bases at J, with 15 bases between the two ends. The CDR3 spans 13 residues. CDR3 amino acids: CASSDFSGSEAFF. The CDR3 bases are TGTGCCAGCAGCGATTTCTCAGGGTCCGAAGCTTTCTTT.

This clone was counted between two and nine times. V usage is TRBV30 and J usage is TRBJ1-5; tentative D call: TRBD1 (6 bases). Per the germline V gene, CDR1 is GTSNPN and CDR2 is SVGIG (reference sequence). The CDR3 runs to 12 residues. Trimming removed 3 bases from V and 8 bases from J, with 11 bases in between. In DNA form, the CDR3 reads TGTGCCTGGAGCGCAGGGGTGGAGCCCCAGCATTTT. Amino acid sequence: CAWSAGVEPQHF.

This clone was found once. The CDR3 loop is CASSPESAAGGRWTQYF. The CDR3 region has the DNA TGTGCCAGCAGCCCAGAATCGGCAGCGGGGGGGCGATGGACCCAGTACTTC. The chain employs TRBV3-1 (or the pseudogene TRBV3-2) and TRBJ2-5; 10 bases are a match to TRBD2. CDR1 is LGHDT and CDR2 is YNNKEL in the germline V gene (reference sequence). Losses at the gene ends were 4 bases for V and 7 bases for J; bases not matched to a gene: 15. The CDR3 totals 17 residues.

The CDR3 is CASSRGGAPRTEAFF. The DNA of the CDR3 is TGTGCCAGCAGCCGGGGAGGAGCCCCCCGTACTGAAGCTTTCTTT. V gene TRBV14 combines with J gene TRBJ1-1; D is unresolved. Trimming pared 4 bases from V and 5 bases from J, leaving 17 bases between. Germline assignment: CDR1 SGHDN and CDR2 FVKESK. The CDR3 is 15 residues long.

This clone was seen only once. V and J are TRBV27 and TRBJ2-1; maybe TRBD2 (6 bases). Germline V gives CDR1 MNHEY, CDR2 SMNVEV (reference sequence). Deletions cut 2 bases from V and 10 bases from J, with 18 bases between. This CDR3 spans 15 amino acids. The CDR3 nucleotides read TGTGCCAGCAGTTTACTAGCGCTGTTTATATCGGAGCAGTTCTTC. It codes for CASSLLALFISEQFF.

The chain links TRBV12-3 or TRBV12-4 to TRBJ1-6; D is unresolved. This CDR3 spans 13 amino acids. V was trimmed by 3 bases and J by 14 bases, leaving 14 bases between them. The CDR3 loop reads CASSFSPPVTLHF. In DNA form, the CDR3 reads TGTGCCAGCAGTTTTTCCCCGCCGGTGACCCTCCACTTT.

The CDR3 reads CASRIRVDYGYTF. The CDR3 nucleotides read TGTGCCAGCAGGATCAGGGTCGACTATGGCTACACCTTC. This rearrangement joins TRBV28 to TRBJ1-2, with D perhaps matching TRBD1 (5 bases). V lost 6 bases to trimming and J lost 3 bases, with 11 bases between them. CDR1 and CDR2 (germline): MDHEN, SYDVKM. This CDR3 has 13 residues.

This clone was recorded a few times. The chain uses TRBV7-2 and TRBJ2-7; a possible D gene is TRBD1 (5 bases). V lost 3 bases and J 6 bases, leaving 9 bases between the germline ends. This CDR3 region has 12 residues. Germline assignment: CDR1 SGHTA and CDR2 FQGNSA. CDR3 nucleotide sequence: TGTGCCAGCAGCTTTCTAGGGGTCGAGCAGTACTTC. Encoded protein: CASSFLGVEQYF.

This sequence joins TRBV19 and TRBJ1-5, with D uncertain. The CDR3 consists of 15 residues. From germline, CDR1 is LNHDA and CDR2 SQIVND (reference sequence). The ends were cut back, 5 bases at V and 1 base at J, with 12 bases in the middle. The CDR3 region is CASSHPVRSNQPQHF. The CDR3 DNA is TGTGCCAGTAGTCATCCCGTGAGGAGCAATCAGCCCCAGCATTTT.

This clone was detected many times. The chain carries TRBV21-1 and TRBJ2-2; the table's D call TRBD2 went unverified against the DNA. TRBV21-1 is flagged as a pseudogene. The CDR3 has 16 amino acids. DNA of the CDR3: TGTGCCAGCAGCAAGGGAGGGACGGTCAACACCGGGGAGCTGTTTTTT. The encoded protein is CASSKGGTVNTGELFF.

V gene TRBV5-1 combines with J gene TRBJ2-7; TRBD1 matches 7 bases. CDR1 and CDR2 (germline): SGHRS, YFSETQ. The length of the CDR3 is 14 residues. The V gene end was trimmed by 4 bases and the J gene end by 4 bases; junction bases not matched to a gene: 8. The CDR3 protein is CASSLQTGQYEQYF. Written as DNA, the CDR3 is TGCGCCAGCAGCCTACAGACAGGGCAGTACGAGCAGTACTTC. Full variable domain (rest looked up from reference TRBV5-1 and TRBJ2-7): KAGVTQTPRYLIKTRGQQVTLSCSPISGHRSVSWYQQTPGQGLQFLFEYFSETQRNKGNFPGRFSGRQFSNSRSEMNVSTLELGDSALYLCASSLQTGQYEQYFGPGTRLTVT.

This clone was picked up a small number of times. The chain links TRBV5-6 to TRBJ1-2, with D tentatively TRBD1 (6 bases). The CDR3 is made up of 15 amino acids. Germline-derived CDR1 and CDR2 are SGHDT and YYEEEE. V lost 0 bases to trimming and J lost 1 base, with 10 bases between them. DNA of the CDR3: TGTGCCAGCAGCTTGGGGGGGCAGGTTAACTATGGCTACACCTTC. Translated, it gives CASSLGGQVNYGYTF.

In this sample, this clone turned up a few times. At the DNA level, this CDR3 is encoded by other sequences in the same sample as well. The chain carries TRBV6-5 and TRBJ1-2; 12 nucleotides align to TRBD1. V shed 2 bases and J 8 bases; nucleotides not matched to a gene: 3. This CDR3 is 14 amino acids long. Germline CDR1 MNHEY, CDR2 SVGAGI. CDR3 DNA: TGTGCCAGCAGTTACACGGGACAGGGGGCCGGCTACACCTTC. This encodes CASSYTGQGAGYTF.

The rearrangement joins TRBV29-1 to TRBJ2-5; D may be TRBD1 (5 bases). CDR1 is SQVTM and CDR2 is ANQGSEA in the germline V gene. The CDR3 contains 13 residues. The ends were cut back, 3 bases at V and 2 bases at J, with 10 bases in the middle. Written as DNA, the CDR3 is TGCAGCGTTGACAGGGCCAAACAAGAGACCCAGTACTTC. It codes for CSVDRAKQETQYF.

J is TRBJ1-5 and V is TRBV7-9, with 7 bases fitting TRBD1. Trimming took 5 bases from V and 7 from J; bases not matched to a gene: 8. There are 14 residues in the CDR3. The V gene's germline CDR1 is SEHNR and CDR2 FQNEAQ (reference sequence). The CDR3 DNA follows: TGTGCCAGCAGCACAACAGGGGCCGGGCAGCCCCAGCATTTT. It is translated as CASSTTGAGQPQHF.